This TCR beta chain appears in the sequencing data of a study of blood T cell repertoires in COVID-19 (dated by TCRdb to the early 2020s). Broadly, across the study: The collaborator samples originated in the United States, Italy and Spain and spanned the acute and convalescent phases of COVID-19. The material from the prospective study consisted of cDNA or gDNA derived from T cells, B-cell-depleted T cells, or PBMCs. The dataset comprised deeply sampled blood TCRbeta repertoires from subjects exposed to, actively infected with, or recovered from COVID-19. The repertoires were released in a freely available public database meant as a resource for research on the immune response to SARS-CoV-2. Samples came from the ongoing ImmuneRACE study (first 160 participants) plus 1,254 subjects from 6 global collaborators. A de-identified subject ID, COVID-19 status, age in years and sex were almost always included in the sample metadata. Where available, HLA class I and class II types were taken from metadata supplied by the sample provider and were not determined by assay-based typing. General conclusions and limits of the study: The amount of clinical and demographic metadata varied by source and participant and was provided uncurated.

TCRbeta CDR3 regions were amplified from genomic DNA using the immunoSEQ Assay, a bias-controlled multiplex PCR. In the original analysis: Within the assay, amplification of reference gene primers was used to estimate how many nucleated cells each sample contained. To quantify the absolute abundance of each unique TCRbeta CDR3 rearrangement, sequence reads were collapsed and filtered. Productive Simpson clonality was computed per sample as the square root of Simpson's diversity index over productive rearrangements. TCRdb retrieved this table from immuneACCESS and kept in-frame rearrangements only. Not all clones are present; in checked studies, unresolved V genes account for under half, and no reason is known for the remainder. V and J calls plus clone size are reproduced from that table; the DNA served to infer D and trimming. Here the sample has 150,000 to 200,000 clones; 75% to 90% occur a single time. The ten largest clones capture less than 0.85% of the sample.

In the prospective study, participants were roughly 18 to 100 years old, resided in fewer than 25 geographic areas of the United States, and were enrolled through a virtual design. Cohort assignment in the prospective study relied on participant-reported clinical history from a screening survey and a study questionnaire. For ImmuneRACE Cohort 3, a participant was defined as recovered based on two consecutive negative NP/OP PCR tests, clearance by a healthcare professional, or resolution of symptoms. Each participant in the prospective study had whole blood, serum and a nasopharyngeal or oropharyngeal swab collected by mobile phlebotomists. Prospective study participants could optionally give additional blood draws and questionnaires over an approximately two-month period. Prospective study blood samples were shipped either frozen or at room temperature before DNA extraction. The germline V gene specifies MGHRA as CDR1 and YSYEKL as CDR2. Relative to germline, V is missing 4 bases and J is missing 0 bases, with 12 bases of the junction outside any gene match. The CDR3 runs 18 amino acids, cysteine and phenylalanine included. Just the 54-base CDR3 DNA is kept, in frame starting at base 1.

Details on this clone: Its antigen is not yet known. No base qualities exist here, and no much larger clone lies one base off it.

This sequence uses TRBV4-1 and TRBJ1-5; TRBD1 agrees with 7 junctional bases. Sequenced material: PBMCs or T cells enriched from blood (not recorded which). This clonotype originated in a young woman who had recovered from COVID-19. The CDR3 region has the sequence CASSRRITGENSNQPQHF. The bases are TGCGCCAGCAGCCGACGCATTACAGGGGAAAATAGCAATCAGCCCCAGCATTTT.